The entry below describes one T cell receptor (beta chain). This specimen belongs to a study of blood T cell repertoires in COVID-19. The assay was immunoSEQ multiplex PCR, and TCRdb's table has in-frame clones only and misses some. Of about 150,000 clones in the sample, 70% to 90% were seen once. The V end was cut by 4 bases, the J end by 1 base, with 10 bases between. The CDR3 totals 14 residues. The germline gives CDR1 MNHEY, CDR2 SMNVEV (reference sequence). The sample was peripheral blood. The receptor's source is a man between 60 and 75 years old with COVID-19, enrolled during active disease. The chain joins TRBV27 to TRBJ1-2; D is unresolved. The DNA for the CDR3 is TGTGCCAGCAGTTCCATGACTGATAACTATGGCTACACCTTC. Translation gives CASSSMTDNYGYTF.